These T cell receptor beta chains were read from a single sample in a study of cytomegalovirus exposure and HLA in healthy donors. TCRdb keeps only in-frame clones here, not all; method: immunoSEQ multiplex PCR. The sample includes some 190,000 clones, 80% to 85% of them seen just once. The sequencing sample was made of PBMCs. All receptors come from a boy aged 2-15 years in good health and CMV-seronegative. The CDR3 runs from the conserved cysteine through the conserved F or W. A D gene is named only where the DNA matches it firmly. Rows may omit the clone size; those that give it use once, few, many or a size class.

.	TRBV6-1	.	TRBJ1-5	TGTGCCAGCAGTGAATATCAGGGGCAAGCCCAGCATTTT	CASSEYQGQAQHF
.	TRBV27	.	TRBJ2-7	TGTGCCAGCAGTTTTGGCCAGGCCGTCTACGAGCAGTACTTC	CASSFGQAVYEQYF
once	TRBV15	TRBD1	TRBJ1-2	TGTGCCACCAGCAGTAGCTACGGGACAGGGGGCGCAAATGGCTACACCTTC	CATSSSYGTGGANGYTF
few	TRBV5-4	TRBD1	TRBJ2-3	TGTGCCAGCAGCTTGGTACAGGGGGCAGATACGCAGTATTTT	CASSLVQGADTQYF
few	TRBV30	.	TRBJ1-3	TGTGCCTGGAAGAGACAGAGCTCTGGAAACACCATATATTTT	CAWKRQSSGNTIYF
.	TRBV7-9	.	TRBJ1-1	TGTGCCAGCAGCTCCCTCGAACAGGGGAACACTGAAGCTTTCTTT	CASSSLEQGNTEAFF
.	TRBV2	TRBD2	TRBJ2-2	TGTGCCAGCAGGGGGCGGGCGGGAGGAGACACCGGGGAGCTGTTTTTT	CASRGRAGGDTGELFF
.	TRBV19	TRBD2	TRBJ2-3	TGTGCCAGTAGTGTCGTAGCGGGAGGGTACACAGATACGCAGTATTTT	CASSVVAGGYTDTQYF
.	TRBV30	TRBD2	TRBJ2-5	TGTGCCTTTTCCGCGGGACTAGCGGGGGGAAGGACCCAGTACTTC	CAFSAGLAGGRTQYF
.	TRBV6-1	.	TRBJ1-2	TGTGCCAGCAGTGCCGCGCGAACTAACTATGGCTACACCTTC	CASSAARTNYGYTF
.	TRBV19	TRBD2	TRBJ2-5	TGTGCCAGTAGTATACGTGGGCGGGAGGGCCGGGAGACCCAGTACTTC	CASSIRGREGRETQYF
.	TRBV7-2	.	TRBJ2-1	TGTGCCAGCAGCTTAGTCAGGCCCCACTCCTACAATGAGCAGTTCTTC	CASSLVRPHSYNEQFF
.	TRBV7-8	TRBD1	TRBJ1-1	TGTGCCAGCAGCCGGGACAGGGATAACACTGAAGCTTTCTTT	CASSRDRDNTEAFF
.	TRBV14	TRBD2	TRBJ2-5	TGTGCCAGCAGCCAAGGGTGGACTAGCGGGACATCTTTGCGGACCCAGTACTTC	CASSQGWTSGTSLRTQYF
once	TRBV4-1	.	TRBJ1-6	TGCGCCAGCAGCCGCGAGAGCTCCTATAATTCACCCCTCCACTTT	CASSRESSYNSPLHF
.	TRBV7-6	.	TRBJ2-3	TGTGCCAGCAGCCTGGGGGCGAGTCAAACTTCAGATACGCAGTATTTT	CASSLGASQTSDTQYF
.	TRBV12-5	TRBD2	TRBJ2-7	TGTGCTAGTGGTTCTGCCCCGCAACCGGGGGGAATCCGCTACTACGAGCAGTACTTC	CASGSAPQPGGIRYYEQYF
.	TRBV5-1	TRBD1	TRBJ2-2	TGCGCCAGCAGCTTGGGACAGGGGCAGGCCGGGGAGCTGTTTTTT	CASSLGQGQAGELFF
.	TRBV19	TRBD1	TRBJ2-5	TGTGCCAGTAGTATAGGCCGGACAGGGGAAGAGACCCAGTACTTC	CASSIGRTGEETQYF
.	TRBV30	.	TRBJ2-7	TGTGCCTGGAGTCCCTCTCCCTACGAGCAGTACTTC	CAWSPSPYEQYF
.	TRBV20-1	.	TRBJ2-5	TGCAGTGCTCAGGCTGACGAGACCCAGTACTTC	CSAQADETQYF
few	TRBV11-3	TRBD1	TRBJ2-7	TGTGCCAGCAGCTTAGAAGGGACAGGGATCTACGAGCAGTACTTC	CASSLEGTGIYEQYF
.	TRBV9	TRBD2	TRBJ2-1	TGTGCCAGCAGCGTACCGAAAGTTCATCGGGAGGGCCTTTACAATGAGCAGTTCTTC	CASSVPKVHREGLYNEQFF
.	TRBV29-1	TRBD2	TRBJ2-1	TGCAGCGTTGTAGCGGGGGCCCGCTCCTACAATGAGCAGTTCTTC	CSVVAGARSYNEQFF
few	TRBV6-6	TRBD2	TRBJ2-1	TGTGCCAGCAGTTACGCTGGACTAGCGGTTGACAATGAGCAGTTCTTC	CASSYAGLAVDNEQFF
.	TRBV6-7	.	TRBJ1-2	TGTGCCAGCAGTTACTCGATAGCGGGGGGCACCCAAGGTGGCTACACCTTC	CASSYSIAGGTQGGYTF
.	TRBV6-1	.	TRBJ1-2	TGTGCCAGCAGCGCTGGACAGAACTATGGCTACACCTTC	CASSAGQNYGYTF
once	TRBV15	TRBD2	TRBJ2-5	TGTGCCACCAGCAGACCCGCCGGGACTAGCGGGGAGACCCAGTACTTC	CATSRPAGTSGETQYF
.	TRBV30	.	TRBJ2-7	TGTGCCTGGAGTAACCCCTACCCGGGTGAGCAGTACTTC	CAWSNPYPGEQYF
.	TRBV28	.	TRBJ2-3	TGTGCCAGCAGCCAAGGGGCAGGGAAGCACACAGATACGCAGTATTTT	CASSQGAGKHTDTQYF
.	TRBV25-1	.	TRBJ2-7	TGTGCCAGCAGTGAATTGGCAGGGATCCACGAGCAGTACTTC	CASSELAGIHEQYF
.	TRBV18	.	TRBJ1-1	TGTGCCAGCTCACCGTTCAGGGGTAAGACTGAAGCTTTCTTT	CASSPFRGKTEAFF
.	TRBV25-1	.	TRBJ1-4	TGTGCCAGCAGTGAATGGGCCCCAGGTTATAATGAAAAACTGTTTTTT	CASSEWAPGYNEKLFF
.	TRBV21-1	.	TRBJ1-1	TGTGCCAGCAGCCTTCGGAGGAGGGACACTGAAGCTTTCTTT	CASSLRRRDTEAFF
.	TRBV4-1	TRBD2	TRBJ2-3	TGCGCCAGCAGTAGCGGGGGCACAGATACGCAGTATTTT	CASSSGGTDTQYF
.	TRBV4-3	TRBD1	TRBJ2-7	TGCGCCAGCAGCCCTGGACAGGGGGCTTGGTACGAGCAGTACTTC	CASSPGQGAWYEQYF
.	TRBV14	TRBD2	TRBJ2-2	TGTGCCAGCAGCCCTGTGGCTAGCGGGGGCCCCTTGGGCGGGGAGCTGTTTTTT	CASSPVASGGPLGGELFF
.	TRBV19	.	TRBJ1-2	TGTGCCAGTAGTATAGATCAGAGCCCCGGGACAAGCTATGGCTACACCTTC	CASSIDQSPGTSYGYTF
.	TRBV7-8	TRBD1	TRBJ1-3	TGTGCCAGCAGCTTGGGGCGACAGGGCCTTTGGGACACCATATATTTT	CASSLGRQGLWDTIYF
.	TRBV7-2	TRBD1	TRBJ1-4	TGTGCCAGCAGCTACAGACAGGGGGAAAATGAAAAACTGTTTTTT	CASSYRQGENEKLFF
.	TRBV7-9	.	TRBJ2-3	TGTGCCAGCAGCCCACAGTCTAGCACAGATACGCAGTATTTT	CASSPQSSTDTQYF
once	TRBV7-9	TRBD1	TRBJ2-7	TGTGCCAGCAGGGGACAGGGGAGGTACGAGCAGTACTTC	CASRGQGRYEQYF
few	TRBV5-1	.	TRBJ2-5	TGCGCCAGCACCCAAGAGACAGGTGGAGGAGAGACCCAGTACTTC	CASTQETGGGETQYF
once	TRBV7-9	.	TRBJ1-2	TGTGCCAGCAGCTTACCAGGGGACTATGGCTACACCTTC	CASSLPGDYGYTF
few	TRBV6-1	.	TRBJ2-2	TGTGCCAGCAGTGACGGACACTTAAACACCGGGGAGCTGTTTTTT	CASSDGHLNTGELFF
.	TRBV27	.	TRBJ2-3	TGTGCCAGCAGCACCGGGGTACCAGATACGCAGTATTTT	CASSTGVPDTQYF
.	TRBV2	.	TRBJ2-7	TGTGCCAGTCGAACGATGGAGGGAAACGAGCAGTACTTC	CASRTMEGNEQYF
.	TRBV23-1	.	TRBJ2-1	TGCGCCAGCAGTCTTACCGGGACTTATGAAAATGAGCAGTTCTTC	CASSLTGTYENEQFF
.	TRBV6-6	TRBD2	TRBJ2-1	TGTGCCAGCAGTTCCCTAGCGGGGTTAAACAATGAGCAGTTCTTC	CASSSLAGLNNEQFF
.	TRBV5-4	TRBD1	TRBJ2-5	TGTGCCAGCAGCGACAGGGGGCGCGAGACCCAGTACTTC	CASSDRGRETQYF
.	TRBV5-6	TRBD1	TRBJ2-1	TGTGCCAGCAGCCCTGGACAGGGGGATGAGCAGTTCTTC	CASSPGQGDEQFF
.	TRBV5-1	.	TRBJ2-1	TGCGCCAGCAGCTTGGCACCGGGGGAGGTGGATGAGCAGTTCTTC	CASSLAPGEVDEQFF
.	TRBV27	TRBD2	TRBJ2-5	TGTGCCAGCAGTCAAGGGACTAGCGGGAGAGAGACCCAGTACTTC	CASSQGTSGRETQYF
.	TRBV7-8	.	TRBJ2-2	TGTGCCAGCAGCTTAGTGAGGTCCACCGGGGAGCTGTTTTTT	CASSLVRSTGELFF
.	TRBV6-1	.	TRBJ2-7	TGTGCCAGCAGTGAGCAGGATCCCTATTACGAGCAGTACTTC	CASSEQDPYYEQYF
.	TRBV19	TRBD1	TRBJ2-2	TGTGCCAGTAGTCGGGACAGGGGGTCCGGGGAGCTGTTTTTT	CASSRDRGSGELFF
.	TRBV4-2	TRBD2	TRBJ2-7	TGTGCCAGCAGCCGGGAGGGACTAGCGGAGCCCTACGAGCAGTACTTC	CASSREGLAEPYEQYF
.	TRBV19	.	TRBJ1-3	TGTGCCAGTAATTACGGTCGAGGAAACACCATATATTTT	CASNYGRGNTIYF